A single sample gave rise to the 14 T cell receptor beta chains below, sequenced in a study of T-cell memory formation after mild COVID-19. TCRdb fed the 5' RACE reads into MiXCR, producing one record per CDR3 protein. The sample holds roughly 340,000 distinct CDR3 sequences, under 25% seen once. The sequenced sample was PBMCs or a T cell subset sorted from them (not recorded which). These receptors originate from a man between 18 and 35 years old who had mild COVID-19 (a few samples of this study predate the infection). Cell type and time point are not known.

This chain connects TRBV19 to TRBJ1-5; 10 nucleotides agree with TRBD1. The CDR3 has 15 residues. V was pared by 8 bases and J by 4 bases, with 8 bases of the junction left unmatched. Germline CDR1 LNHDA, CDR2 SQIVND (reference sequence). In DNA, the CDR3 is TGTGCCAGTGTAAGGACGGACAGGGGGAATCAGCCCCAGCATTTT. Translating it yields CASVRTDRGNQPQHF.

The CDR3 bases are TGTGCCAGCAGTTCAGCGGGGGGACTCCCCGTGAACACCGGGGAGCTGTTTTTT. This codes for CASSSAGGLPVNTGELFF. The rearrangement joins TRBV6-6 to TRBJ2-2, with 9 nucleotides matching TRBD2. V was pared by 4 bases and J by 1 base, with 10 bases of the junction left unmatched. The CDR3 has 18 amino acids. Germline CDR1 reads MNHNY; CDR2 reads SVGAGI (reference sequence).

A word on this clonotype: The junction differs from germline at one of its ends, possibly a read error. This chain links TRBV24-1 with TRBJ2-1; 8 nucleotides match TRBD2. CDR1 is KGHDR, CDR2 SFDVKD, per germline. This CDR3 region has 15 residues. For the CDR3, the DNA is TGTGCCACCAGTGATCGAGGGACTAGGGTAGATGAGCAGGACTTC. Its translation: CATSDRGTRVDEQDF.

The chain is built from TRBV24-1 and TRBJ1-5; no clear D gene. This CDR3 is built from 16 residues. Germline V gives CDR1 KGHDR, CDR2 SFDVKD. V lost 2 bases to trimming and J lost 2 bases, with 12 bases between them. The chain's CDR3 is CATSDSGRAGNQPQHF. Here the CDR3 DNA reads TGTGCCACCAGTGATTCCGGAAGGGCCGGCAATCAGCCCCAGCATTTT.

As regards this clonotype: Likely a read error: the CDR3 ends without its conserved phenylalanine or tryptophan. The DNA is left out, because the CDR3 cannot be placed on it with certainty; the CDR3 is given as TCRdb lists it. This chain's CDR3 is CSVDGITIQ. This rearrangement joins TRBV29-1 to TRBJ1-2; the D call in the table, TRBD1, was not verified against the DNA. CDR1 is SQVTM, CDR2 ANQGSEA, per germline. A total of 9 residues make up the CDR3, ends included.

The chain employs TRBV28 and TRBJ2-3; D is ambiguous. The CDR3 is 15 amino acids. Trimming took 7 bases from V and 2 from J, leaving 16 bases between them. The germline gives CDR1 MDHEN, CDR2 SYDVKM. The CDR3 DNA reads TGTGCCAGCACCAAGGGTGACGGAAACACAGATACGCAGTATTTT. Its protein is CASTKGDGNTDTQYF.

The chain carries TRBV13 and TRBJ1-5, with D hard to call. Germline CDR1 PRHDT, CDR2 FYEKMQ (reference sequence). The ends were cut back, 5 bases at V and 4 bases at J, with 6 bases in the middle. This CDR3 spans 12 amino acids. The CDR3 region is CASSTDNQPQHF. CDR3 nucleotides: TGTGCCAGCAGCACCGATAATCAGCCCCAGCATTTT.

This clonotype has ten or more counts. This chain connects TRBV18 to TRBJ2-3; no clear D. Germline CDR1 reads KGHSH; CDR2 reads LQKENI. CDR3 length: 15 amino acids. Deletions cut 3 bases from V and 2 bases from J, with 12 bases between. The DNA for the CDR3 is TGTGCCAGCTCACCGGACGGACGAATCACAGATACGCAGTATTTT. It encodes CASSPDGRITDTQYF.

V is TRBV11-2 and J is TRBJ2-7; 10 positions agree with TRBD1. The CDR3 loop spans 16 amino acids. The V and J ends lost 2 bases and 3 bases, in that order; junction bases with no gene match: 7. The germline V gene encodes CDR1 SGHAT and CDR2 FQNNGV. CDR3 region: CASSLIRTGGIYEQYF. Here the CDR3 DNA reads TGTGCCAGCAGCTTAATCCGGACAGGGGGTATCTACGAGCAGTACTTC.

The table lists this clonotype with a few counts. V usage is TRBV5-1 and J usage is TRBJ1-1; D ambiguous. Trimming took 4 bases from V and 1 from J, leaving 5 bases between them. In germline, CDR1 is SGHRS, CDR2 YFSETQ. The CDR3 length is 12 residues. CDR3 DNA sequence: TGCGCCAGCAGCAAGACGAACACTGAAGCTTTCTTT. Translation gives CASSKTNTEAFF.

In its sample, this clonotype was seen a few times. This chain links TRBV12-3 or TRBV12-4 with TRBJ2-5; 8 bases map to TRBD1. After removal of 3 bases from V and 5 bases from J, the junction contained 11 bases not matched to a gene. CDR3 size: 16 residues. The chain's CDR3 is CASSLGRTGTFETQYF. CDR3 in DNA: TGTGCCAGCAGTTTGGGGCGGACAGGGACCTTTGAGACCCAGTACTTC.

This clonotype has a handful of counts. V usage is TRBV5-1 and J usage is TRBJ2-7; tentatively, D is TRBD1 (5 bases). This CDR3 has 13 residues. CDR1 and CDR2 (germline): SGHRS, YFSETQ. Between the trimmed V and J ends, which lost 0 bases and 2 bases, there was a span of 6 bases. The CDR3, as DNA: TGCGCCAGCAGCTTGGCAGGGCCCTACGAGCAGTACGTC. Protein sequence: CASSLAGPYEQYV.

V and J are TRBV10-3 and TRBJ2-7; 10 bases map to TRBD1. This CDR3 is 12 amino acids long. Losses at the gene ends were 2 bases for V and 13 bases for J; bases not matched to a gene: 5. CDR1 and CDR2 from the germline V gene are ENHRY and SYGVKD. CDR3 in DNA: TGTGCCATCAGTGAGGGGGACAGGGGATTCTACGTC. Protein product: CAISEGDRGFYV.

This clonotype was recorded once. CDR3 DNA sequence: TGTGCCAGCAGTTTACTAGGCTGGGAGACCCAGTACTTC. Encoded protein: CASSLLGWETQYF. The rearrangement joins TRBV28 to TRBJ2-5; D unresolved. The CDR3 runs to 13 residues. The germline gives CDR1 MDHEN, CDR2 SYDVKM. The germline V and J ends were trimmed by 2 bases and 5 bases, with 9 bases remaining between them.